These 8 T cell receptor beta chains were sequenced from one sample in a study of shared clonotypes between healthy human individuals. Clones were read by immunoSEQ multiplex PCR, and TCRdb kept only the in-frame ones, dropping some. The sample lists around 480,000 clones, about 80% occurring once. Sequenced input: PBMCs. All receptors come from a woman aged 35 to 49 in good health. Some clones in this sample may be carry-over from other donors' samples.

The chain uses TRBV6-1 and TRBJ1-4, with 7 nucleotides matching TRBD1. Germline-derived CDR1 and CDR2 are MNHNS and SASEGT. V lost 6 bases, J lost 6 bases, and 7 bases stayed unmatched. The CDR3 has 14 residues. In DNA form, the CDR3 reads TGTGCCAGCAGCCCTCAGGGGGGGGATGAAAAACTGTTTTTT. It is translated as CASSPQGGDEKLFF.

V and J are TRBV14 and TRBJ1-2; D is unresolved. The V and J ends lost 0 bases and 8 bases respectively, with 16 bases between them. Per germline, CDR1 SGHDN and CDR2 FVKESK. The CDR3 contains 15 residues. The CDR3 protein is CASSQDRTALEGYTF. In nucleotides, the CDR3 is TGTGCCAGCAGCCAAGATCGTACAGCCCTTGAAGGCTACACCTTC.

As for this clone: The same CDR3 can be traced to other DNA sequences in this sample. The chain has TRBV5-4 and TRBJ2-5, with TRBD2 as a possible D gene (6 bases). Trimming shortened V by 3 bases and J by 2 bases, and 8 bases separated the two germline ends. This CDR3 contains 13 residues. Germline CDR1 and CDR2: SGHNT and YYREEE (reference sequence). The CDR3 nucleotides read TGTGCCAGCAGCTCCCGGGGGCAAGAGACCCAGTACTTC. Translation gives CASSSRGQETQYF.

As to this clone: This CDR3 fails to terminate in the conserved phenylalanine or tryptophan, so it likely reflects a read error. Because the CDR3's place on the DNA is in doubt, the DNA is left out and the CDR3 is given as listed by TCRdb. The chain carries TRBV12-5 and TRBJ2-6; TRBD1 is taken as the D call from the table, unchecked against the DNA. The length of the CDR3 is 12 amino acids, counting both ends. Per the germline V gene, CDR1 is LGHNT and CDR2 is FRNRAP. CDR3: CASGPEQALNPP.

The J gene is TRBJ1-1, the V gene TRBV28; TRBD1 agrees at 9 bases. The CDR3 has 18 amino acids. Germline V gene lookup returns CDR1 MDHEN and CDR2 SYDVKM. V gave up 6 bases and J gave up 3 bases; unmatched junction bases: 17. CDR3 protein: CASSRDTGGVYIYTEAFF. CDR3 DNA: TGTGCCAGCAGCCGGGACACAGGGGGCGTCTATATATACACTGAAGCTTTCTTT.

Turning to this clone: The likely explanation is a read error, given a far larger clone one base away. The genes are TRBV5-1 and TRBJ1-2, with TRBD1 matching over 7 bases. Trimming removed 7 bases from V and 1 base from J; junction bases left unmatched: 4. Germline-derived CDR1 and CDR2 are SGHRS and YFSETQ. The CDR3 is 13 amino acids. CDR3 DNA sequence: TGCGCCAGCGGGGCAGGGGGTAACTATGGCTACACCTTC. Its translation is CASGAGGNYGYTF.

This CDR3 reads CASSDREGTDTQYF. DNA for the CDR3: TGCGCCAGCAGTGACCGGGAAGGCACAGATACGCAGTATTTT. This chain uses TRBV10-1 with TRBJ2-3, with a weak D call TRBD2 (5 bases). The germline V gene encodes CDR1 WNHNN and CDR2 SYGVQD (reference sequence). Between the trimmed V and J ends, which lost 3 bases and 1 base, there was a span of 8 bases. This CDR3 comprises 14 residues.

The chain has TRBV5-1 and TRBJ2-1; 9 bases line up with TRBD1. CDR1 is SGHRS, CDR2 YFSETQ, per germline. This CDR3 spans 16 amino acids. J gave up 6 bases and V 0 bases, and 7 bases lay outside the gene matches. CDR3 coding DNA: TGCGCCAGCAGCTTGGCCGCGGGACAGGGAGGCAATGAGCAGTTCTTC. Its protein is CASSLAAGQGGNEQFF. The complete variable domain, with remaining parts taken from reference TRBV5-1 and TRBJ2-1, reads KAGVTQTPRYLIKTRGQQVTLSCSPISGHRSVSWYQQTPGQGLQFLFEYFSETQRNKGNFPGRFSGRQFSNSRSEMNVSTLELGDSALYLCASSLAAGQGGNEQFFGPGTRLTVL.